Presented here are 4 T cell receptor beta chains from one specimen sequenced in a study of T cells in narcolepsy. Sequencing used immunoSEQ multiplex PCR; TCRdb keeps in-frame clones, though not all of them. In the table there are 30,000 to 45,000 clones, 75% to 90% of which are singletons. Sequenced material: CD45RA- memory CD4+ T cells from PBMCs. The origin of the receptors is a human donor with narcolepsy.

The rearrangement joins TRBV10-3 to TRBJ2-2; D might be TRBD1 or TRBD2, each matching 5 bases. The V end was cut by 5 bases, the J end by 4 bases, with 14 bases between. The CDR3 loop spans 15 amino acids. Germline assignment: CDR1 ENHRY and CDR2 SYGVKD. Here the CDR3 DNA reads TGTGCCATCAGTAACTCCCGGGACGCCACCGGGGAGCTGTTTTTT. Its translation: CAISNSRDATGELFF.

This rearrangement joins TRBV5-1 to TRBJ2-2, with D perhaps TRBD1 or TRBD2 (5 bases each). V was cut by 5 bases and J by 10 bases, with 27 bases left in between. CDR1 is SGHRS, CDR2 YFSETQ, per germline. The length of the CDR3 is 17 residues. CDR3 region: CASRPGAEIRVREELFF. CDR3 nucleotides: TGCGCCAGCAGACCCGGGGCGGAAATCCGTGTCCGCGAGGAGCTGTTTTTT.

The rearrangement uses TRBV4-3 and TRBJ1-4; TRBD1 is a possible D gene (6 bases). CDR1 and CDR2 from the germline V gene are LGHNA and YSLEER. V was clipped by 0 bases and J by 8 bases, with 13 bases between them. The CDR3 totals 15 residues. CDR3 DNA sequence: TGCGCCAGCAGCCAAGATCAGGGGCTAGGAGAAAAACTGTTTTTT. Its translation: CASSQDQGLGEKLFF.

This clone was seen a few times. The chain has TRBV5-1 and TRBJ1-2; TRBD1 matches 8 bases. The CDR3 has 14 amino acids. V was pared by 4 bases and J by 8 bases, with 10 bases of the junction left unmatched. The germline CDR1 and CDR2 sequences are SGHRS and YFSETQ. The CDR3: CASSIRQGRGGYTF. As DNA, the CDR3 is TGCGCCAGCAGCATCCGACAGGGGCGCGGCGGCTACACCTTC. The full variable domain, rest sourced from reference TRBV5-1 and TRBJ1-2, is KAGVTQTPRYLIKTRGQQVTLSCSPISGHRSVSWYQQTPGQGLQFLFEYFSETQRNKGNFPGRFSGRQFSNSRSEMNVSTLELGDSALYLCASSIRQGRGGYTFGSGTRLTVV.